This TCR beta chain was recorded in a study of control samples from healthy donors and cancer patients. Profiled with immunoSEQ multiplex PCR; TCRdb holds only in-frame clones, not every one. Among around 170,000 clones listed, more than 80% were seen once. The germline V gene has CDR1 WNHNN and CDR2 SYGVQD (reference sequence). Trimming shortened V by 3 bases and J by 9 bases, and 14 bases separated the two germline ends. This CDR3 spans 13 amino acids. The chain employs TRBV10-1 and TRBJ2-5, with unresolved D. The receptor comes from a young man in good health. Sequencing was done on a sample of blood. CDR3 sequence reads: CASSEVKNRAQYF. The CDR3, as DNA: TGCGCCAGCAGTGAAGTTAAGAATCGGGCCCAGTACTTC.